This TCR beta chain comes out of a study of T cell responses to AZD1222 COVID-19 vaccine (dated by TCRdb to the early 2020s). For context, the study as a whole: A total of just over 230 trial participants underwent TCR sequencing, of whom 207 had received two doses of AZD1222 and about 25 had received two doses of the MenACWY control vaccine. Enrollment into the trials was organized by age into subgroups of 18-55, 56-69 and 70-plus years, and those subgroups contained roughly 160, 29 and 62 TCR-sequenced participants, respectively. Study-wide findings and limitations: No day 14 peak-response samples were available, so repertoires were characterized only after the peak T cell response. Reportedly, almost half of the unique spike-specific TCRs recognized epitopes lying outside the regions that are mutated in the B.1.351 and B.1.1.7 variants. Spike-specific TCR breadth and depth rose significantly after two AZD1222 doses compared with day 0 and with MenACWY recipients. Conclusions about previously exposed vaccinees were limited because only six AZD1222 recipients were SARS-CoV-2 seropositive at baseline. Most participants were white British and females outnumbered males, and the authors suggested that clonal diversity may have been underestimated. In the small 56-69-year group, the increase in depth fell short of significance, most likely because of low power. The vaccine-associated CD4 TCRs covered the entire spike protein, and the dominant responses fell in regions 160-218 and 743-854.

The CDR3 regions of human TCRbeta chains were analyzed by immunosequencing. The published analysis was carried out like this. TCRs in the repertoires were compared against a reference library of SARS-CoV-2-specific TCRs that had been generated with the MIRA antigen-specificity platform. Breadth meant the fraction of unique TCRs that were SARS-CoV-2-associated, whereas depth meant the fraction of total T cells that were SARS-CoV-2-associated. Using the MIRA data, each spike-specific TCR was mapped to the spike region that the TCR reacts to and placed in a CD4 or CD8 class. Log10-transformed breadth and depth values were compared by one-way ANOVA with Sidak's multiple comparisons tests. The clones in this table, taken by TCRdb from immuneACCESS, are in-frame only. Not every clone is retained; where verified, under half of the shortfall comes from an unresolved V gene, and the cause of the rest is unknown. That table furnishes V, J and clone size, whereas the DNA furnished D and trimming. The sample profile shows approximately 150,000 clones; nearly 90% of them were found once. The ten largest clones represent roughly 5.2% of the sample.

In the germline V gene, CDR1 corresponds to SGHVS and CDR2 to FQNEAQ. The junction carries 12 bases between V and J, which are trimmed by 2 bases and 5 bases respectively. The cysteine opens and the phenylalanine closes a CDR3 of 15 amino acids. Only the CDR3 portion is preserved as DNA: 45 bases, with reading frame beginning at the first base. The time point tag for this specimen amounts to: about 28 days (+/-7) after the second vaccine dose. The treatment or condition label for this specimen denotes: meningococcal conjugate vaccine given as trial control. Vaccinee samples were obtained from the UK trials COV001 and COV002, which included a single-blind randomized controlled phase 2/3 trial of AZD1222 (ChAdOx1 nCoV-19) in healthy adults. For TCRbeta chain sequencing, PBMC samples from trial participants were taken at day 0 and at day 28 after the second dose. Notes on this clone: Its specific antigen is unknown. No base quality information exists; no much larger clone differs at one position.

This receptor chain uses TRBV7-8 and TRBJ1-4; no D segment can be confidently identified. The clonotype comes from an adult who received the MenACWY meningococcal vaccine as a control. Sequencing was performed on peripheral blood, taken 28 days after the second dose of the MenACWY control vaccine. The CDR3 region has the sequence CASSLYSAGNEKLFF. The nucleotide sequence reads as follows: TGTGCCAGCAGCTTATACAGCGCGGGAAATGAAAAACTGTTTTTT.